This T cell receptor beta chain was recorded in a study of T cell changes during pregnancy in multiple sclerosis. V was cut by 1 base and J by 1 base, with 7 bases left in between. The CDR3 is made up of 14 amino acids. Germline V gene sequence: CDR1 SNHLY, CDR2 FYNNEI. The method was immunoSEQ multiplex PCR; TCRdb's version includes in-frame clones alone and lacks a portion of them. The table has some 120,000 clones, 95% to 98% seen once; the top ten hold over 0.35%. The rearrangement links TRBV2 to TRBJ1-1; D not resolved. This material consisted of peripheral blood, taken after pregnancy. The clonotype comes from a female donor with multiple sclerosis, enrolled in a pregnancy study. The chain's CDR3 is CASSEVAGNTEAFF. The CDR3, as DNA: TGTGCCAGCAGTGAAGTCGCAGGGAACACTGAAGCTTTCTTT. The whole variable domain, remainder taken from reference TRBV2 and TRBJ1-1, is EPEVTQTPSHQVTQMGQEVILRCVPISNHLYFYWYRQILGQKVEFLVSFYNNEISEKSEIFDDQFSVERPDGSNFTLKIRSTKLEDSAMYFCASSEVAGNTEAFFGQGTRLTVV.